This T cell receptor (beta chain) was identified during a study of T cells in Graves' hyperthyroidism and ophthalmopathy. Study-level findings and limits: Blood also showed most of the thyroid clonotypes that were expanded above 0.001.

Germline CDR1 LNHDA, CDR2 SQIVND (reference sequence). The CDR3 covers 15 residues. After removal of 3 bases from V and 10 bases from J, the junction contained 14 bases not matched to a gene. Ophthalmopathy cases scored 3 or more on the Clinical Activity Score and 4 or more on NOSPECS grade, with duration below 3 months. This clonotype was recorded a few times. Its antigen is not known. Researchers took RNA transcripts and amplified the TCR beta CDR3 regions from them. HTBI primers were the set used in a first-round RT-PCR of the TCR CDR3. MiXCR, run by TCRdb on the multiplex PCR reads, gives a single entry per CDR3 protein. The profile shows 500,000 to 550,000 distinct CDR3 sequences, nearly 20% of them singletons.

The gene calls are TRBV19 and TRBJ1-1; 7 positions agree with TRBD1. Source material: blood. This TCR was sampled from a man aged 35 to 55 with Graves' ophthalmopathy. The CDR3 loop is CASSMFGTAQRVAFF. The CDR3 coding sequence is TGTGCCAGTAGTATGTTCGGGACAGCACAACGTGTAGCTTTCTTT.